The present T cell receptor (beta chain) was sequenced within a study of shared clonotypes between healthy human individuals (TCRdb year 2020). Some background on the complete study: The cohort comprised two women and three men aged 18 to 49 years. To estimate repertoire size and how much clonotypes are shared between individuals, the study performed deep sequencing of blood TCR repertoires from a few healthy adults. For each donor, CD4 naive and CD4 memory were each run on three plates, CD8 naive on two plates, and CD8 memory on one plate. Leukapheresis yielded between about 0.94 and 9 billion PBMCs per donor. To increase sequencing depth and limit assay-specific biases, TCR repertoire library preparation and sequencing were carried out by different laboratories using diverse techniques.

Points the paper makes about the study in general: Based on pairwise subsampling, the degree of clonotype sharing among donors was expected to be affected by sequencing depth. Because the study included a small number of donors, the genetic and exposure-history diversity represented was limited. Sampling was restricted to blood, and TCR repertoires in tissue are likely to differ from TCR repertoires in blood. About 5% of naive CD4, around 4% of naive CD8, roughly 2.4% of memory CD4, and over 0.35% of memory CD8 clonotypes were shared across several donors. Even with the large sequencing depth, rarefaction of the sorted-subset datasets indicated that sequencing was incomplete. Higher generation probabilities were observed for clonotypes shared by all four sorted-subset donors than for non-shared clonotypes. Larger estimated clonotype richness was generally found for naive subsets than for memory subsets.

The CDR3 numbers 20 residues from cysteine through phenylalanine. CDR3 DNA only is kept here, 60 bases in frame from base 1. Compared with germline, V lacks 5 bases and J lacks 3 bases; bases without a gene match: 22. CDR1 SGHTA and CDR2 FQGTGA are derived from the germline V gene. Using the deep immunoSEQ assay, multiplex PCR amplified TCR CDR3 regions from genomic DNA. For each cell subset, the extracted genomic DNA was distributed evenly across all wells of several immunoSEQ 96-well plates, and each plate served as one replicate. For sorted subsets, each replicate PCR was loaded with 200 ng genomic DNA, equivalent to about 33,000 T cell genomes. Purified libraries were quantified with a Qubit 3.0 fluorometer, sized on a Bioanalyzer 2100, and re-quantified with the KAPA Library Quantification kit. Every immunoSEQ 96-well plate was sequenced on a separate single-read 150-cycle Illumina NextSeq 550 flow cell. In the authors' own workflow: Because only junctional sequences without quality scores were contained in the immunoSEQ output, filtering matching that applied to full-length reads could not be performed. Sequences were annotated with PyIR, a Python wrapper for IgBLAST v1.9, using IMGT germline references to assign V/J genes and CDR3. Reads were filtered out if the reads had weak V/J assignments (E-value above 1e-6), no CDR3, stop codons, out-of-frame junctions, or ambiguous translated residues. V3J clonotypes were defined as sequences sharing the same inferred V gene, J gene, and CDR3 amino acid sequence. Percentage overlap between repertoires was computed as shared unique clonotypes divided by the size of the smaller repertoire. RTK rarefaction, the Chao1 estimator, and Recon v2.1 estimates of unobserved clonotypes were used to assess repertoire richness. Generation probabilities for all TCRbeta clonotypes obtained by the gDNA method from a handful of donors were computed using OLGA. Not all clones reach the TCRdb copy of this immuneACCESS table, which keeps in-frame sequences only. Checked studies attribute under half of the gap to unresolved V genes and leave the rest unexplained. The V and J calls and the clone size are those of that table, but D and trimming were determined from the DNA. The sample table records millions of clones; over 90% of these occur just once. Jointly, the top ten make up about 0.41% of the sample.

The donors were healthy, HIV-negative adults who had no recently reported acute infections or vaccinations. Only Caucasian adults living in Nashville, Tennessee, USA were represented among the donors. CD4+ T cells were enriched through magnetic negative selection, after which naive cells were positively selected on CD45RA and the remaining negative fraction served as the memory subset. Blood was collected by leukapheresis, and PBMCs were isolated by Ficoll-Histopaque density gradient centrifugation and then cryopreserved in liquid nitrogen vapor phase. Analytical flow cytometry was used to check the purity and quantity of every magnetically sorted T cell population. From each sorted fraction, genomic DNA was isolated and quantified by UV absorbance on a Nanodrop 2000c. In the case of this clone: This receptor's antigen is unknown. No base quality values were provided; no much bigger clone lies one nucleotide off.

The sample comprised naive CD4+ T cells from PBMCs. Per the publication, the cell subset or site label means: CD45RA+ positively selected. This chain is built from TRBV7-3 and TRBJ2-1; the central 7 bases match TRBD2. This clonotype was obtained from a man between 18 and 29 years old in good health. Some clones in this sample may be carry-over from other donors' samples. The CDR3 here reads CASSDRGGVGYRANYNEQFF. The DNA reads as follows: TGTGCCAGCAGCGACCGGGGAGGGGTCGGGTATCGGGCCAACTACAATGAGCAGTTCTTC. Beyond the CDR3, the reference TRBV7-3 and TRBJ2-1 genes provide the residues; the full variable domain reads: GAGVSQTPSNKVTEKGKYVELRCDPISGHTALYWYRQSLGQGPEFLIYFQGTGAADDSGLPNDRFFAVRPEGSVSTLKIQRTERGDSAVYLCASSDRGGVGYRANYNEQFFGPGTRLTVL.